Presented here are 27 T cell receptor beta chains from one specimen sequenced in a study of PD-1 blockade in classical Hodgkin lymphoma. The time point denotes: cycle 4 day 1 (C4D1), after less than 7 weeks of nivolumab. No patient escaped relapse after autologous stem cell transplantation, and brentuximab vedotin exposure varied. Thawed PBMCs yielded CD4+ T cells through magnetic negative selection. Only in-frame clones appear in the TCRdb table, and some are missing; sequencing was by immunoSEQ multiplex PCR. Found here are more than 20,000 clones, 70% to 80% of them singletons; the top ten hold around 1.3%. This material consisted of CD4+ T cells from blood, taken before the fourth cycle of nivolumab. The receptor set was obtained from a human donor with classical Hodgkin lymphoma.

The CDR3 region has the DNA TGTGCCAGCAGGCACGGGGGACAGGGGGTCGATGAGCAGTTCTTC. It specifies CASRHGGQGVDEQFF. The chain has TRBV11-2 and TRBJ2-1; 11 bases map to TRBD1. V lost 6 bases to trimming and J lost 8 bases; unmatched junction nucleotides: 9. Germline-derived CDR1 and CDR2 are SGHAT and FQNNGV. The CDR3 sequence is 15 residues long.

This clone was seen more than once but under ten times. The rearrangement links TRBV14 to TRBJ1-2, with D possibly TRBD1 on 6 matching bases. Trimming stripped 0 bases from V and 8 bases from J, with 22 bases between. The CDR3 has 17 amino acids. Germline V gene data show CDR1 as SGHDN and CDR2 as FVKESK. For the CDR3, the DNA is TGTGCCAGCAGCCAAGATTCCCCAGTAAGGGGGGCCGGCGGCTACACCTTC. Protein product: CASSQDSPVRGAGGYTF.

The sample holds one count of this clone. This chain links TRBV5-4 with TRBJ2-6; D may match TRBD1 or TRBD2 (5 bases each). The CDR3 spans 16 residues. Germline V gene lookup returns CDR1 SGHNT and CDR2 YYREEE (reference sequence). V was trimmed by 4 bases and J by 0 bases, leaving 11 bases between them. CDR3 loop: CASSGTQSSGANVLTF. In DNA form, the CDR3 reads TGTGCCAGCAGCGGGACCCAGAGCTCTGGGGCCAACGTCCTGACTTTC.

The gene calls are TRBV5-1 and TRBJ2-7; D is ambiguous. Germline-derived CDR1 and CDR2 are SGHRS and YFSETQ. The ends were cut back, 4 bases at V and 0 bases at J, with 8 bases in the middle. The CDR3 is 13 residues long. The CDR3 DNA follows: TGCGCCAGCAGCGGTTACAGCTCCTACGAGCAGTACTTC. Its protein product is CASSGYSSYEQYF.

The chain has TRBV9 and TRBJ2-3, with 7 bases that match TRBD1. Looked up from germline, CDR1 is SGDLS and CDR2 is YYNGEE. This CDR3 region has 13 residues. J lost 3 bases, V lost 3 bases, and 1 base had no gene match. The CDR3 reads CASSAQGTDTQYF. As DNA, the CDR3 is TGTGCCAGCAGCGCACAGGGGACAGATACGCAGTATTTT.

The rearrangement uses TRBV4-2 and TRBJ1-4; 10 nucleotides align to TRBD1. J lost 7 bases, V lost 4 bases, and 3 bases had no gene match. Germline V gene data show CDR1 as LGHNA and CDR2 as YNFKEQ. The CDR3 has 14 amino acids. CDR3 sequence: CASSRDRGGEKLFF. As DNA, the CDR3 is TGTGCCAGCAGCCGGGACAGGGGAGGTGAAAAACTGTTTTTT.

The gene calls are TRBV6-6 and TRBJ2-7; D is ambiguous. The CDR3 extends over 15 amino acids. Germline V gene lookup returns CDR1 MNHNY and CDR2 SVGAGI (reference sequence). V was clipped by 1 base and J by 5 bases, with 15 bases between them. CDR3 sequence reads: CASSYLFEFQDEQYF. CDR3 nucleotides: TGTGCCAGCAGTTACTTATTCGAGTTCCAGGACGAGCAGTACTTC.

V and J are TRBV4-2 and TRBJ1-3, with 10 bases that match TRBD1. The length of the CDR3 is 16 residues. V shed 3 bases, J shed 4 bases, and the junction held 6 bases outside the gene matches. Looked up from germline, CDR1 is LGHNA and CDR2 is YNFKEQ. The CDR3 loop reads CASSQRPTGGGNTIYF. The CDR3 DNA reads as TGTGCCAGCAGCCAGAGGCCGACAGGGGGCGGAAACACCATATATTTT.

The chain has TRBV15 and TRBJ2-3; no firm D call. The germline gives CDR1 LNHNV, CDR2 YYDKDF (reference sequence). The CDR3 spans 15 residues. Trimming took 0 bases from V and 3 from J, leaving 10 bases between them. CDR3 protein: CATSRDRSFTDTQYF. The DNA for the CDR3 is TGTGCCACCAGCAGAGATCGCAGCTTTACAGATACGCAGTATTTT.

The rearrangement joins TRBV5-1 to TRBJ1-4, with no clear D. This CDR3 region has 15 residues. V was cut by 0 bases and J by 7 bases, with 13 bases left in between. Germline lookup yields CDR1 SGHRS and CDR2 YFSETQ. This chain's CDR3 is CASSLAWGSGEKLFF. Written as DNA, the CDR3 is TGCGCCAGCAGCTTGGCGTGGGGTTCGGGTGAAAAACTGTTTTTT.

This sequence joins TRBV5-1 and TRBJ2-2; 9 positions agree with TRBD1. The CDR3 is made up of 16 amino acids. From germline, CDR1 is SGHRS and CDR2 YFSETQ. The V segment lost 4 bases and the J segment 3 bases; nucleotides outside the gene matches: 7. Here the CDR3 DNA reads TGCGCCAGCAGCCCGACAGGGGGATACGACACCGGGGAGCTGTTTTTT. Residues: CASSPTGGYDTGELFF.

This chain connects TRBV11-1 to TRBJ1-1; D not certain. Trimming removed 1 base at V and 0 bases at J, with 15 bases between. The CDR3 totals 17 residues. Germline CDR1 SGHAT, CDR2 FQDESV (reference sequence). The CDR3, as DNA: TGTGCCAGCAGCTTAGATGGCCGGACCCGAATGAACACTGAAGCTTTCTTT. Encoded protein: CASSLDGRTRMNTEAFF.

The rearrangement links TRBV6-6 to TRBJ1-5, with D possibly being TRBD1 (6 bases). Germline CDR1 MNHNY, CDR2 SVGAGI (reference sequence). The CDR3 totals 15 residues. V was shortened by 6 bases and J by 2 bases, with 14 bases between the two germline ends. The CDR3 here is CASRQDRRGNQPQHF. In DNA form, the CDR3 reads TGTGCCAGCAGACAAGACAGGAGGGGCAATCAGCCCCAGCATTTT.

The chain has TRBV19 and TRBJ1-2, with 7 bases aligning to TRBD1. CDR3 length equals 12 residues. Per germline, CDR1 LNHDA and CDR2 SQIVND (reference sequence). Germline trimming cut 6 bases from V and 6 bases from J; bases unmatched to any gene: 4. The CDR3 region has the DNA TGTGCCAGTAGGCCGGGGACAGATGGCTACACCTTC. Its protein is CASRPGTDGYTF.

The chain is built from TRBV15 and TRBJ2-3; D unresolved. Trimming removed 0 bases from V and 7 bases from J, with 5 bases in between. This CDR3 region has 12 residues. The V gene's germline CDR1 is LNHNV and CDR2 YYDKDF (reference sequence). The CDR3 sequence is CATSREGYTQYF. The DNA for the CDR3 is TGTGCCACCAGCAGAGAGGGGTATACGCAGTATTTT.

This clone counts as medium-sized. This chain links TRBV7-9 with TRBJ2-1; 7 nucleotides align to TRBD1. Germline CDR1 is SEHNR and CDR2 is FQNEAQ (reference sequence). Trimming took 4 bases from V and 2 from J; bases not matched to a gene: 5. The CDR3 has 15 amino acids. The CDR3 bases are TGTGCCAGCAGCTCAACAGGGGCCGCCTACAATGAGCAGTTCTTC. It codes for CASSSTGAAYNEQFF.

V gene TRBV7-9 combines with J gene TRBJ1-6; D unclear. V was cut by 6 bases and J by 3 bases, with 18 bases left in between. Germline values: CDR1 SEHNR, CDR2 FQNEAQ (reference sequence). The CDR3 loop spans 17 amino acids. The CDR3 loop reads CASSSTTDSGYNSPLHF. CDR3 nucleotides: TGTGCCAGCAGTTCTACGACGGATTCTGGCTATAATTCACCCCTCCACTTT.

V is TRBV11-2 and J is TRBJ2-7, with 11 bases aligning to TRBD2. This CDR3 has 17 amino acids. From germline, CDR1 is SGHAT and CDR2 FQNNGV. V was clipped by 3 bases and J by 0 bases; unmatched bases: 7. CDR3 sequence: CASSFGTSGVSSYEQYF. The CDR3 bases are TGTGCCAGCAGCTTTGGGACTAGCGGTGTAAGCTCCTACGAGCAGTACTTC. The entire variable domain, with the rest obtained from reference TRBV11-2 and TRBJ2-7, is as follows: EAGVAQSPRYKIIEKRQSVAFWCNPISGHATLYWYQQILGQGPKLLIQFQNNGVVDDSQLPKDRFSAERLKGVDSTLKIQPAKLEDSAVYLCASSFGTSGVSSYEQYFGPGTRLTVT.

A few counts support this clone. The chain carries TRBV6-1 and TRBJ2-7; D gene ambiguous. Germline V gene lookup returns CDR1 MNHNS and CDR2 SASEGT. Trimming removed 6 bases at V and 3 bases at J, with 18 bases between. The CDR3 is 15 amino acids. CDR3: CASREKLGRFYEQYF. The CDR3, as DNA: TGTGCCAGCAGGGAAAAACTCGGCCGTTTCTACGAGCAGTACTTC.

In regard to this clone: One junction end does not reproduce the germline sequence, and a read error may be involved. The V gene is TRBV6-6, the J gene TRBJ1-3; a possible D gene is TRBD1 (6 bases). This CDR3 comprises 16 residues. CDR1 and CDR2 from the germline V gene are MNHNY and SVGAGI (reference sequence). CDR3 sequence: CASSYFRQDPGNTIYF. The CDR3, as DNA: TGTGCCAGCAGCTACTTCAGACAGGACCCTGGAAACACCATATATTTT.

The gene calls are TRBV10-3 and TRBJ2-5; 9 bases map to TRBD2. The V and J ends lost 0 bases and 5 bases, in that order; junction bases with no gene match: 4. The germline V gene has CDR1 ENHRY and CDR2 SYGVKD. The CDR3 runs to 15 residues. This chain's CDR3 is CAISESGLAWETQYF. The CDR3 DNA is TGTGCCATCAGTGAGTCGGGACTAGCCTGGGAGACCCAGTACTTC.

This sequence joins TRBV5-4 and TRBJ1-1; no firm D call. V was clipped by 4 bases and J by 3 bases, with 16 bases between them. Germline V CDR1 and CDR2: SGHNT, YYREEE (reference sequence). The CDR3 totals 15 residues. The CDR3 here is CASSPGGRWDTEAFF. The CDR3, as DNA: TGTGCCAGCAGCCCAGGCGGCAGGTGGGACACTGAAGCTTTCTTT. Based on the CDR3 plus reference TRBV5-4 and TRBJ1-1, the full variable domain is ETGVTQSPTHLIKTRGQQVTLRCSSQSGHNTVSWYQQALGQGPQFIFQYYREEENGRGNFPPRFSGLQFPNYSSELNVNALELDDSALYLCASSPGGRWDTEAFFGQGTRLTVV.

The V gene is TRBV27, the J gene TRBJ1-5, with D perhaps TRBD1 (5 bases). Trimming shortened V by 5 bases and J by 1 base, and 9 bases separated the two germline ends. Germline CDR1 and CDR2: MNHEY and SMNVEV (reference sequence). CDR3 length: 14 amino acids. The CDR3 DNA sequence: TGTGCCAGCAGTGAGGGACGGAGCAATCAGCCCCAGCATTTT. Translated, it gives CASSEGRSNQPQHF.

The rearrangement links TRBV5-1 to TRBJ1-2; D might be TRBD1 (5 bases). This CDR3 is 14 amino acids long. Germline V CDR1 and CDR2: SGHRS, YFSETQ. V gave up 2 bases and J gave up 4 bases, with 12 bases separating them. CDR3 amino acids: CASSFLQGGYGYTF. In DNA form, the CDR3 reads TGCGCCAGCAGCTTTCTGCAGGGAGGCTATGGCTACACCTTC.

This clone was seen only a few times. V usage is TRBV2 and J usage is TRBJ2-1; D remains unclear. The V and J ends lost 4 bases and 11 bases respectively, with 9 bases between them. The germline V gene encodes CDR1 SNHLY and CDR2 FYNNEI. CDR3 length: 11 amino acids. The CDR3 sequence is CASSGRTKQFF. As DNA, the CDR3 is TGTGCCAGCAGTGGAAGGACCAAGCAGTTCTTC.

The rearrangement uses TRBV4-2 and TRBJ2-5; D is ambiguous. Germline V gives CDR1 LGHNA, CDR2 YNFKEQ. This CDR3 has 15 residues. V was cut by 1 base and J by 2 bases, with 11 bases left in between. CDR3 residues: CASSQVATTQETQYF. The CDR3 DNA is TGTGCCAGCAGCCAAGTGGCGACGACACAAGAGACCCAGTACTTC.

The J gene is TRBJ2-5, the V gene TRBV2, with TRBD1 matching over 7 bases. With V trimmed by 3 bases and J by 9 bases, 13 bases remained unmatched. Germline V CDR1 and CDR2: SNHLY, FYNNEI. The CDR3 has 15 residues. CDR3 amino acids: CASSDPRTGRAAQYF. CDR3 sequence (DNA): TGTGCCAGCAGTGATCCGAGGACAGGCCGGGCGGCCCAGTACTTC.